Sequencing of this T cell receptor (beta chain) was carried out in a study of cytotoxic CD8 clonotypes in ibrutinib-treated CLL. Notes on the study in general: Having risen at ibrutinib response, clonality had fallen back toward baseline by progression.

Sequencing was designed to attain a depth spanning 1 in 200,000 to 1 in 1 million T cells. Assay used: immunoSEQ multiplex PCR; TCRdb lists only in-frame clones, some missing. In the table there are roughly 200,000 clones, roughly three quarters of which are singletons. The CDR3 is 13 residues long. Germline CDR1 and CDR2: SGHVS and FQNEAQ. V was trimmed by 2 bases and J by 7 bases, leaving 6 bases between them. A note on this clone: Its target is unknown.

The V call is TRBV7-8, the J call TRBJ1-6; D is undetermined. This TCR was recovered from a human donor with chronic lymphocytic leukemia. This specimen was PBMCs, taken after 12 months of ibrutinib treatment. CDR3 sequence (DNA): TGTGCCAGCAGCTTATTTGCCAATTCACCCCTCCACTTT. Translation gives CASSLFANSPLHF.